The 27 T cell receptor beta chains below were found in one sample sequenced in a study of T-cell memory formation after mild COVID-19. TCRdb itself ran the 5' RACE reads through MiXCR, one entry per CDR3 protein. Of approximately 480,000 distinct CDR3 sequences listed, roughly 18% are singletons. The sequencing input was PBMCs or a T cell subset sorted from them (not recorded which). These receptors all stem from an adult woman who had mild COVID-19 (a few samples of this study predate the infection). Cell type and time point are not known.

The V and J genes are TRBV11-2 and TRBJ2-5; 10 bases map to TRBD2. This CDR3 has 15 amino acids. Germline trimming cut 5 bases from V and 1 base from J; bases unmatched to any gene: 4. Germline lookup yields CDR1 SGHAT and CDR2 FQNNGV. CDR3 sequence: CASSSSGGFQETQYF. Here the CDR3 DNA reads TGTGCCAGCAGCAGTAGCGGGGGGTTCCAAGAGACCCAGTACTTC.

The rearrangement joins TRBV6-5 to TRBJ2-7, with TRBD1 matching over 11 bases. Germline values: CDR1 MNHEY, CDR2 SVGAGI. This CDR3 comprises 15 residues. V shed 10 bases, J shed 2 bases, and the junction held 10 bases outside the gene matches. CDR3 sequence: CATQRSGQGAYEQYF. The CDR3 DNA sequence: TGTGCCACTCAGAGGTCGGGACAGGGGGCCTACGAGCAGTACTTC.

The chain links TRBV18 to TRBJ2-5; 13 bases fit TRBD2. V shed 3 bases, J shed 2 bases, and the junction held 0 bases outside the gene matches. Germline CDR1 and CDR2: KGHSH and LQKENI. This CDR3 contains 15 residues. CDR3 in amino acids: CASSPTSGRQETQYF. Written as DNA, the CDR3 is TGTGCCAGCTCACCGACTAGCGGGAGGCAAGAGACCCAGTACTTC.

This clonotype was picked up a small number of times. The CDR3 sequence is CAWSVGGLGEQFF. CDR3 coding DNA: TGTGCCTGGAGTGTCGGTGGGTTGGGGGAGCAGTTCTTC. The chain carries TRBV30 and TRBJ2-1; D uncertain. The length of the CDR3 is 13 residues. Per the germline V gene, CDR1 is GTSNPN and CDR2 is SVGIG (reference sequence). Deletions cut 0 bases from V and 10 bases from J, with 13 bases between.

This chain uses TRBV2 with TRBJ1-1, with D unresolved. Germline V lookup: CDR1 SNHLY, CDR2 FYNNEI. V lost 6 bases to trimming and J lost 5 bases, with 16 bases between them. CDR3 length: 14 residues. This CDR3 reads CASSLEQTGTEAFF. The CDR3 region has the DNA TGTGCCAGCAGCCTGGAACAAACTGGGACTGAAGCTTTCTTT.

This clonotype was seen a handful of times. The genes are TRBV14 and TRBJ2-1; no definite D call. The germline gives CDR1 SGHDN, CDR2 FVKESK. Trimming shortened V by 4 bases and J by 9 bases, and 13 bases separated the two germline ends. The CDR3 has 13 amino acids. The CDR3 here is CASSRFGEGEQFF. The DNA for the CDR3 is TGTGCCAGCAGCCGATTTGGGGAAGGTGAGCAGTTCTTC.

The gene calls are TRBV28 and TRBJ2-2, with 11 bases matching TRBD2. Germline values: CDR1 MDHEN, CDR2 SYDVKM. CDR3 length equals 23 residues. Trimming cost V 6 bases and J 6 bases; bases outside gene matches: 30. CDR3 residues: CASRPIILRPGLAVQGEPGELFF. The CDR3 coding sequence is TGTGCCAGCAGACCTATCATCCTGAGACCGGGACTAGCGGTCCAAGGAGAGCCCGGGGAGCTGTTTTTT.

This clonotype was observed a few times. The rearrangement joins TRBV28 to TRBJ2-1, with D hard to call. CDR1 MDHEN and CDR2 SYDVKM come from the germline V gene. The V gene lost 2 bases and the J gene lost 3 bases, with 11 bases spanning the gap. The CDR3 runs 15 residues. The CDR3 loop is CASSLPQTDYNEQFF. The DNA of the CDR3 is TGTGCCAGCAGTTTACCCCAGACGGACTACAATGAGCAGTTCTTC.

This clonotype was seen a handful of times. The rearrangement uses TRBV7-3 and TRBJ1-6, with D tentatively TRBD1 (5 bases). V lost 5 bases to trimming and J lost 7 bases, with 9 bases between them. Germline CDR1 reads SGHTA; CDR2 reads FQGTGA. CDR3 size: 13 residues. The CDR3, as DNA: TGTGCCAGCAGCGGGGGGTTGAATTCACCCCTCCACTTT. Protein product: CASSGGLNSPLHF.

The chain recombines TRBV29-1 with TRBJ2-7; maybe TRBD1 (6 bases). This CDR3 is built from 14 residues. Germline CDR1 and CDR2: SQVTM and ANQGSEA. The germline V and J ends were trimmed by 4 bases and 4 bases, with 17 bases remaining between them. The CDR3 DNA is TGCAGCGTTGCCCCTTTGGGCAGGGGATACGAGCAGTACTTC. Translated, it gives CSVAPLGRGYEQYF.

The chain joins TRBV7-2 to TRBJ2-7, with TRBD2 matching over 13 bases. CDR3 length: 16 residues. Looked up from germline, CDR1 is SGHTA and CDR2 is FQGNSA. Trimming at V came to 3 bases and at J to 6 bases, leaving 8 bases not matched to a gene. CDR3: CASSFPGLAGVPEQYF. CDR3 coding DNA: TGTGCCAGCAGCTTTCCTGGACTAGCGGGAGTACCCGAGCAGTACTTC.

This clonotype was observed a handful of times. The genes are TRBV5-6 and TRBJ2-1; 14 positions agree with TRBD2. The CDR3 is 17 amino acids. V lost 4 bases and J lost 8; bases outside the gene matches: 11. Germline CDR1 is SGHDT and CDR2 is YYEEEE. CDR3 nucleotide sequence: TGTGCCAGCAGCGGCGGGACTAGCGGGGGTCTGCACGATGAGCAGTTCTTC. This codes for CASSGGTSGGLHDEQFF.

This clonotype was recorded many times. The rearrangement uses TRBV7-9 and TRBJ2-7; 7 positions match TRBD2. CDR3 length equals 13 residues. Germline V gene sequence: CDR1 SEHNR, CDR2 FQNEAQ (reference sequence). J was trimmed by 2 bases and V by 3 bases; bases with no gene match: 1. The CDR3 DNA is TGTGCCAGCAGCTTGGGGGGGACCTACGAGCAGTACTTC. Its translation is CASSLGGTYEQYF.

This clonotype was recorded many times. The rearrangement links TRBV20-1 to TRBJ2-3, with a weak D call TRBD2 (6 bases). CDR1 is DFQATT and CDR2 is SNEGSKA in the germline V gene (reference sequence). CDR3 length equals 15 residues. V dropped 5 bases and J dropped 2 bases, with 17 bases sitting between them. CDR3 nucleotide sequence: TGCAGTGCTGCCCGATCGGCGGGGAACACAGATACGCAGTATTTT. Residues: CSAARSAGNTDTQYF.

The chain links TRBV3-1 to TRBJ2-3; 8 nucleotides match TRBD1. The CDR3 contains 17 residues. V gave up 1 base and J gave up 5 bases; unmatched junction bases: 11. The germline V gene encodes CDR1 LGHDT and CDR2 YNNKEL (reference sequence). CDR3 in amino acids: CASSQVVDREGGDTQYF. As DNA, the CDR3 is TGTGCCAGCAGCCAAGTTGTGGACAGGGAAGGGGGAGATACGCAGTATTTT.

This clonotype occurred a few times. V and J are TRBV12-3 or TRBV12-4 and TRBJ2-3; D call uncertain. This CDR3 has 15 residues. V was trimmed by 6 bases and J by 0 bases, leaving 13 bases between them. CDR3 DNA: TGTGCCAGCAGCCGTCGGGTGGGAAGCACAGATACGCAGTATTTT. Translation: CASSRRVGSTDTQYF.

This clonotype occurred many times. This chain uses TRBV12-3 or TRBV12-4 with TRBJ2-3; TRBD2 aligns across 7 bases. CDR3 length equals 15 residues. Trimming removed 6 bases from V and 2 bases from J; junction bases left unmatched: 8. The CDR3, as DNA: TGTGCCAGCAGCTTAACGGGGGGATCCACAGATACGCAGTATTTT. Protein product: CASSLTGGSTDTQYF.

As DNA, the CDR3 is TGTGCCATCAGTGAGGTGACAGAGAACTATGGCTACACCTTC. It specifies CAISEVTENYGYTF. The genes are TRBV10-3 and TRBJ1-2; tentative D call: TRBD1 (5 bases). The ends were cut back, 2 bases at V and 2 bases at J, with 9 bases in the middle. Germline CDR1 and CDR2: ENHRY and SYGVKD. The CDR3 runs 14 residues.

As concerns this clonotype: The junction and the germline gene differ at one end; a read error may be behind it. The chain carries TRBV27 and TRBJ2-1; perhaps D is TRBD1 or TRBD2 (5 bases each). Germline V gene data show CDR1 as MNHEY and CDR2 as SMNVEV (reference sequence). This CDR3 region has 15 residues. CDR3 nucleotide sequence: TGTGCCAGCCTTCGGGGACCATATGACATGGATGAGCAGTCCTTC. It translates to CASLRGPYDMDEQSF.

V gene TRBV24-1 combines with J gene TRBJ1-1, with D tentatively TRBD1 (5 bases). Germline V gene lookup returns CDR1 KGHDR and CDR2 SFDVKD. V shed 2 bases and J shed 6 bases, with 9 bases lying between them. The CDR3 spans 13 residues. CDR3 sequence: CATSDWETAEAFF. CDR3 nucleotides: TGTGCCACCAGTGATTGGGAGACAGCTGAAGCTTTCTTT.

The chain couples TRBV24-1 to TRBJ2-2; D unclear. CDR1 is KGHDR, CDR2 SFDVKD, per germline. The CDR3 runs 12 residues. V was trimmed by 5 bases and J by 7 bases, leaving 7 bases between them. The CDR3: CATSVVFGELFF. In DNA form, the CDR3 reads TGTGCCACCAGTGTAGTCTTCGGGGAGCTGTTTTTT.

This clonotype has a handful of counts. The chain recombines TRBV7-8 with TRBJ1-1; D gene ambiguous. Germline CDR1 and CDR2: SGHVS and FQNEAQ. Trimming shortened V by 5 bases and J by 6 bases, and 13 bases separated the two germline ends. This CDR3 is built from 13 residues. The CDR3 reads CASSTSGWAEAFF. Here the CDR3 DNA reads TGTGCCAGCAGCACAAGCGGGTGGGCTGAAGCTTTCTTT.

This clonotype came up a few times. CDR3 in amino acids: CASSRVGIAAEQFF. The CDR3 DNA follows: TGCGCCAGCAGCCGGGTCGGGATAGCAGCCGAGCAGTTCTTC. The V call is TRBV5-1, the J call TRBJ2-1, with D maybe TRBD2 (5 bases). This CDR3 has 14 amino acids. The V gene's germline CDR1 is SGHRS and CDR2 YFSETQ. Trimming stripped 4 bases from V and 10 bases from J, with 18 bases between.

The table lists this clonotype with a few counts. The chain uses TRBV4-3 and TRBJ1-4; D perhaps matches TRBD1 (5 bases). The V gene lost 4 bases and the J gene lost 7 bases, with 16 bases spanning the gap. The CDR3 has 15 amino acids. Germline CDR1 is LGHNA and CDR2 is YSLEER. The CDR3 loop reads CASSPSGGLSEKLFF. DNA for the CDR3: TGCGCCAGCAGCCCTTCGGGGGGTTTAAGTGAAAAACTGTTTTTT.

This clonotype was detected a few times. CDR3 DNA sequence: TGTGCCATCAGTGGGGTTAGCGGGAGCTCCTACGAGCAGTACTTC. It specifies CAISGVSGSSYEQYF. The chain links TRBV10-3 to TRBJ2-7; 9 bases align to TRBD2. V was pared by 4 bases and J by 0 bases, with 4 bases of the junction left unmatched. Per the germline V gene, CDR1 is ENHRY and CDR2 is SYGVKD. The CDR3 spans 15 residues.

The chain has TRBV30 and TRBJ2-6, with D maybe TRBD2 (6 bases). The CDR3 spans 12 residues. The germline V gene encodes CDR1 GTSNPN and CDR2 SVGIG (reference sequence). V gave up 1 base and J gave up 10 bases, with 8 bases separating them. The CDR3 DNA reads as TGTGCCTGGAGTGCGGGGGTTAACGTCCTGACTTTC. Translation: CAWSAGVNVLTF.

This clonotype was seen repeatedly, ten times or more. The J gene is TRBJ1-4, the V gene TRBV15; the D gene is possibly TRBD1 (6 bases). Per the germline V gene, CDR1 is LNHNV and CDR2 is YYDKDF (reference sequence). Trimming removed 9 bases at V and 7 bases at J, with 18 bases between. The CDR3 runs to 14 residues. CDR3 in DNA: TGTGCCACGTCGGGAGGGGGGCAGAGTGAAAAACTGTTTTTT. This sequence encodes CATSGGGQSEKLFF.